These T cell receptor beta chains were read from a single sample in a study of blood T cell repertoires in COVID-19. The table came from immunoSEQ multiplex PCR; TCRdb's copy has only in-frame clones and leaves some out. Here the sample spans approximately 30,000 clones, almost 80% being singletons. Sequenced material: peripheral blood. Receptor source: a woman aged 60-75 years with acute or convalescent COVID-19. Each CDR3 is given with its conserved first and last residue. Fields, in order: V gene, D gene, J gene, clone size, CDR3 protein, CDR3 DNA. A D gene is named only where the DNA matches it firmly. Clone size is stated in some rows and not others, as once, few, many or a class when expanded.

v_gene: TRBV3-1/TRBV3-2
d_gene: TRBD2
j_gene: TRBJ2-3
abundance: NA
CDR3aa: CASSQGLAGLTDTQYF
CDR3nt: TGTGCCAGCAGCCAAGGGCTAGCGGGGCTCACAGATACGCAGTATTTT

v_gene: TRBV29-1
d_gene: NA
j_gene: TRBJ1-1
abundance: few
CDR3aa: CSVVSHTEAFF
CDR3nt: TGCAGCGTTGTTAGCCACACTGAAGCTTTCTTT

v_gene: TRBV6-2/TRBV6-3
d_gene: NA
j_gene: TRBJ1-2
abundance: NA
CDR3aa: CASSFDSYNYGYTF
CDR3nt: TGTGCCAGCAGTTTCGACAGTTACAACTATGGCTACACCTTC

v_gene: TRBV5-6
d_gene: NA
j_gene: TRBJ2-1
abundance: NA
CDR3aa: CASTKEGVPAQTVF
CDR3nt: TGTGCCAGCACCAAAGAGGGGGTCCCGGCCCAAACGGTCTTC

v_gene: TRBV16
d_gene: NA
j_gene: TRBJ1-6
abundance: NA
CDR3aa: CASSPRLRFNSPLHF
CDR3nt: TGTGCCAGCAGCCCAAGGTTGAGGTTTAATTCACCCCTCCACTTT

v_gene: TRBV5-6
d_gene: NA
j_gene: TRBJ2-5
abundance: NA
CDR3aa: CASSLALATETQYF
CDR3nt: TGTGCCAGCAGCTTGGCGCTAGCGACCGAGACCCAGTACTTC

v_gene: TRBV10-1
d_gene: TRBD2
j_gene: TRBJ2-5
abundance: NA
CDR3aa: CASSRSGRQETQYF
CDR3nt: TGCGCCAGCAGTCGGTCCGGGAGGCAAGAGACCCAGTACTTC

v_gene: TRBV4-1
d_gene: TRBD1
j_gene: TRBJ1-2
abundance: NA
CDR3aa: CASSQPQGGRRTYDYGYTF
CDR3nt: TGCGCCAGCAGCCAGCCCCAAGGGGGCAGGAGAACGTACGACTATGGCTACACCTTC

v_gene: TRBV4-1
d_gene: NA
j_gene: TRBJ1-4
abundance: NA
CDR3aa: CASSPPLASNEKLFF
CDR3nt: TGCGCCAGCAGCCCCCCACTCGCATCTAATGAAAAACTGTTTTTT

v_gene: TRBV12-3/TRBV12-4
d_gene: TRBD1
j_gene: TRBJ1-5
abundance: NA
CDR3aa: CASSRDSRGPQHF
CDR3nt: TGTGCCAGTAGCCGGGACAGCCGCGGGCCCCAGCATTTT

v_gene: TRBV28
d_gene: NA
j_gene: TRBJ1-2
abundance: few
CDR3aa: CASSPARRDTNYGYTF
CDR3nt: TGTGCCAGCAGTCCCGCCCGAAGAGATACTAACTATGGCTACACCTTC

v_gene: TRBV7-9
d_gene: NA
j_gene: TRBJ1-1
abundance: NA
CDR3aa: CASSLERQAEAFF
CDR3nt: TGTGCCAGCAGCTTAGAGCGGCAGGCTGAAGCTTTCTTT

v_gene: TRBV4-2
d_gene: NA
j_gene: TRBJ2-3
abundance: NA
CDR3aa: CASSQEREPTDTQYF
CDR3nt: TGTGCCAGCAGCCAAGAGCGGGAACCTACAGATACGCAGTATTTT

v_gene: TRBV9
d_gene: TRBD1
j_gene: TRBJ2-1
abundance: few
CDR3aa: CASSVALTGGNEQFF
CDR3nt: TGTGCCAGCAGCGTAGCCCTGACAGGGGGCAATGAGCAGTTCTTC

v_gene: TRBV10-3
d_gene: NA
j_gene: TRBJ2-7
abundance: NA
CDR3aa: CAIGGGAGTGYEQYF
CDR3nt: TGTGCCATCGGAGGGGGGGCAGGGACTGGGTACGAGCAGTACTTC

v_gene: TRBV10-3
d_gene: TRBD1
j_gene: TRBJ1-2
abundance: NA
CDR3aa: CAITRGGTENGYTF
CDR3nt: TGTGCCATCACGCGGGGCGGGACAGAGAATGGCTACACCTTC

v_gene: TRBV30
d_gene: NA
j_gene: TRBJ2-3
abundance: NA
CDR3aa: CAWSVQGGDTQYF
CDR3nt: TGTGCCTGGAGTGTACAGGGAGGGGATACGCAGTATTTT

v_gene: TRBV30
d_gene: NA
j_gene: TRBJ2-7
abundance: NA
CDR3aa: CAWARGSSYEQYF
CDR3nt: TGTGCCTGGGCACGAGGGAGCTCCTACGAGCAGTACTTC

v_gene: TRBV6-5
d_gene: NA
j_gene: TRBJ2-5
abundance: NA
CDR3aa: CASNPLRGGGETQYF
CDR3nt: TGTGCCAGCAACCCGCTCCGGGGAGGGGGAGAGACCCAGTACTTC

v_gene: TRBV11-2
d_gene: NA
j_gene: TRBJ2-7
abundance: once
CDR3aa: CASSFSRPPTGIYEQYF
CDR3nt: TGTGCCAGCAGCTTTTCCCGACCCCCCACAGGGATCTACGAGCAGTACTTC

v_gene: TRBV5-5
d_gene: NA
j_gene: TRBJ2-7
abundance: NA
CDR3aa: CASSLHQGPYEQYF
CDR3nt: TGTGCCAGCAGCTTGCACCAGGGGCCGTACGAGCAGTACTTC

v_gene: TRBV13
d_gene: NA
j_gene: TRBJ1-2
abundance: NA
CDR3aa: CASSLAEVNYGYTF
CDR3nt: TGTGCCAGCAGCCTTGCGGAGGTTAACTATGGCTACACCTTC

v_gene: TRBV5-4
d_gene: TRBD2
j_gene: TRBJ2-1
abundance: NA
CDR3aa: CASSLSGGRSYNEQFF
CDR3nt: TGTGCCAGCAGCTTGAGCGGGGGTAGGTCCTACAATGAGCAGTTCTTC

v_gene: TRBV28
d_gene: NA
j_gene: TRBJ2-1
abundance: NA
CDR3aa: CASSWTYEQFF
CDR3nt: TGTGCCAGCAGTTGGACATATGAGCAGTTCTTC

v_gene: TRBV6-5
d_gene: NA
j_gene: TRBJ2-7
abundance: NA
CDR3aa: CASSTDREVYEQYF
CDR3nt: TGTGCCAGCAGTACTGACAGGGAGGTCTACGAGCAGTACTTC

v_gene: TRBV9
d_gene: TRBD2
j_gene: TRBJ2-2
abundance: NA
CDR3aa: CASSVEALAGENTGELFF
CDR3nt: TGTGCCAGCAGCGTAGAGGCCCTAGCGGGAGAGAACACCGGGGAGCTGTTTTTT

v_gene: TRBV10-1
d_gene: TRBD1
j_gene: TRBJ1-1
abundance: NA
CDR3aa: CASSATGQTEAFF
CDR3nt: TGCGCCAGCAGTGCGACAGGGCAGACTGAAGCTTTCTTT

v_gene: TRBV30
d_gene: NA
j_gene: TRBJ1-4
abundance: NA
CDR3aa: CAYRRGGALEKLFF
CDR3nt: TGTGCCTACCGCCGGGGGGGGGCGCTTGAAAAACTGTTTTTT

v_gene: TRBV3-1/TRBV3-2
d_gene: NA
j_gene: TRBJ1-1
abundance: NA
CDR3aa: CASSQGGVEAFF
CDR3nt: TGTGCCAGCAGCCAAGGGGGGGTTGAAGCTTTCTTT

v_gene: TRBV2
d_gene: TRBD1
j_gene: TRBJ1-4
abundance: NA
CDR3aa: CASTQTGNPLKLFF
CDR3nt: TGTGCCAGCACTCAGACAGGGAACCCTCTCAAACTGTTTTTT

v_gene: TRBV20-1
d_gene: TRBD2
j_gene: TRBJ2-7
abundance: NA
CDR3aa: CSASGGGQTYEQYF
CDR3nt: TGCAGTGCTAGTGGCGGGGGGCAGACCTACGAGCAGTACTTC

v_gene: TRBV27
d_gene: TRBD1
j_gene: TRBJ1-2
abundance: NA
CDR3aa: CASRPGGTGTGRMNGYTF
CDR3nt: TGTGCCAGTAGACCCGGCGGGACCGGGACAGGGAGAATGAATGGCTACACCTTC

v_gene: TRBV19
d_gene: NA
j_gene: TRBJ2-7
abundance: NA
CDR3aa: CASSIRTGEQYF
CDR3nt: TGTGCCAGCAGTATTAGAACAGGCGAGCAGTACTTC

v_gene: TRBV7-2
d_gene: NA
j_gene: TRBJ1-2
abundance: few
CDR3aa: CASSPASTEANYGYTF
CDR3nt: TGTGCCAGCAGCCCCGCTTCGACTGAAGCTAACTATGGCTACACCTTC

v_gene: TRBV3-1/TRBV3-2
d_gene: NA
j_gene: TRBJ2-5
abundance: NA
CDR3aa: CASSQDTITQETQYF
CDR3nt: TGTGCCAGCAGCCAAGATACAATCACACAAGAGACCCAGTACTTC

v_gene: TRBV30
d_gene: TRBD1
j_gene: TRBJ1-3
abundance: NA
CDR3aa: CAWSVGQGDPSFSGNTIYF
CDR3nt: TGTGCCTGGAGTGTTGGCCAGGGGGATCCCTCCTTCTCTGGAAACACCATATATTTT

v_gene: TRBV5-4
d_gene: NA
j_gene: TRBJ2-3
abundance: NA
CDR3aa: CASSSQGINTQYF
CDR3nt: TGTGCCAGCAGCTCCCAGGGGATCAATACGCAGTATTTT

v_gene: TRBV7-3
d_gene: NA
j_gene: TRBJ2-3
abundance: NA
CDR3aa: CASSLPADTQYF
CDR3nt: TGTGCCAGCAGCCTCCCTGCGGATACGCAGTATTTT

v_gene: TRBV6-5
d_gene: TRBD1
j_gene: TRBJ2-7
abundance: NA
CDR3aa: CASRGQGVREQYF
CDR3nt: TGTGCCAGCAGGGGACAGGGGGTTAGGGAGCAGTACTTC

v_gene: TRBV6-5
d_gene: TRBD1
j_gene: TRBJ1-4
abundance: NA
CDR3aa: CASSRSGGDEKLFF
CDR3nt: TGTGCCAGCAGCCGCTCAGGGGGAGATGAAAAACTGTTTTTT

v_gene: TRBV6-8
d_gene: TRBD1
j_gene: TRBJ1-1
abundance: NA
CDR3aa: CASSSTGEITEAFF
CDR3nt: TGTGCCAGCAGTTCGACAGGGGAGATCACTGAAGCTTTCTTT

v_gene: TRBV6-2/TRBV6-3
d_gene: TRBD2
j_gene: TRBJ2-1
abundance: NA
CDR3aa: CASSYQETSGGYNEQFF
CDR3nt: TGTGCCAGCAGTTACCAAGAGACTAGCGGGGGCTACAATGAGCAGTTCTTC

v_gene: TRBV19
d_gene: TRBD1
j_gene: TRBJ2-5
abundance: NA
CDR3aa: CASWGQGETQYF
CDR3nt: TGTGCCAGTTGGGGACAGGGGGAGACCCAGTACTTC

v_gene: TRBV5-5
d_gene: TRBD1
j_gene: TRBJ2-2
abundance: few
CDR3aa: CASSRTGTGGSGELFF
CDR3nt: TGTGCCAGCAGCAGAACCGGGACAGGGGGATCCGGGGAGCTGTTTTTT

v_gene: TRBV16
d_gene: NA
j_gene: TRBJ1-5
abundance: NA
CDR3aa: CASSPKRSNRPNQPQHF
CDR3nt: TGTGCCAGCAGCCCGAAACGAAGTAACAGGCCTAATCAGCCCCAGCATTTT

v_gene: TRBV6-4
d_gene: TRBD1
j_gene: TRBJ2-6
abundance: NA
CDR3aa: CASSDRQGSGANVLTF
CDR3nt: TGTGCCAGCAGTGACCGACAGGGTTCTGGGGCCAACGTCCTGACTTTC

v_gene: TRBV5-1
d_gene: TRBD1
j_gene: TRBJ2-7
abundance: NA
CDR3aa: CASSVGTGAQGEQYF
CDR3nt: TGCGCCAGCAGCGTAGGGACAGGGGCTCAGGGCGAGCAGTACTTC

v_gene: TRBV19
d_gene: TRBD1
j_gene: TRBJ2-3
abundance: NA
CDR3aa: CASSFDRGGGTDTQYF
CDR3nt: TGTGCCAGTAGTTTCGACAGGGGAGGTGGCACAGATACGCAGTATTTT

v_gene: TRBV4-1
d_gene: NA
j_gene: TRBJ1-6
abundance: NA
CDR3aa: CASSQDRLINSPLHF
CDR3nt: TGCGCCAGCAGCCAAGACAGGCTGATTAATTCACCCCTCCACTTT

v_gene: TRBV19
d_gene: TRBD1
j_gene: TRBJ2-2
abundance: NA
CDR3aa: CASSIAGGADTGELFF
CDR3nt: TGTGCCAGTAGTATCGCAGGGGGCGCCGACACCGGGGAGCTGTTTTTT

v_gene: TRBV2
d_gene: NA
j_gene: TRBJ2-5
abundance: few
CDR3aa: CASRKGGGETQYF
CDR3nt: TGTGCCAGCAGGAAGGGGGGAGGGGAGACCCAGTACTTC

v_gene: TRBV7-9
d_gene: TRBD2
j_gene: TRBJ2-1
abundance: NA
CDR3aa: CATRTSGVYNEQFF
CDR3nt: TGTGCCACAAGGACTAGCGGGGTGTACAATGAGCAGTTCTTC

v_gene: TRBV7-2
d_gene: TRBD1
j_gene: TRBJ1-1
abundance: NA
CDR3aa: CASSFTGGPNEAFF
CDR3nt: TGTGCCAGCAGCTTCACAGGGGGTCCCAATGAAGCTTTCTTT

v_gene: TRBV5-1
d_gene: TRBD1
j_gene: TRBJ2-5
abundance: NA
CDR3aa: CASTQHPGTEETQYF
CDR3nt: TGCGCCAGCACACAGCATCCCGGGACAGAAGAGACCCAGTACTTC

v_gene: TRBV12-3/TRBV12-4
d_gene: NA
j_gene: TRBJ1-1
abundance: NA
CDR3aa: CASSFSAEAFF
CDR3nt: TGTGCCAGCAGTTTCTCCGCTGAAGCTTTCTTT

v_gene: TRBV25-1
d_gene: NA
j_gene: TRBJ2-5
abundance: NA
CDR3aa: CASSELEVETQYF
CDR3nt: TGTGCCAGCAGTGAATTAGAGGTAGAGACCCAGTACTTC